This entry describes one T cell receptor (beta chain). The data derive from a study of OX40 agonist ivuxolimab in advanced cancers. Germline loops: CDR1 MGHRA, CDR2 YSYEKL. The CDR3 consists of 16 residues. V lost 0 bases and J lost 6, with 18 bases in between. TCRdb keeps only in-frame clones here, not all; method: immunoSEQ multiplex PCR. The sample carries about 96,000 clones, roughly four fifths recorded once. V usage is TRBV4-1 and J usage is TRBJ2-7; a weak D match, TRBD2 (6 bases). The source material was CD4+ or CD8+ T cells sorted from blood, sampled in a trial of the OX40 agonist ivuxolimab. The sequence derives from an adult with an advanced solid tumor such as melanoma, head and neck, liver or kidney cancer. CDR3 sequence reads: CASSQDQGTSLTEQYF. CDR3 in DNA: TGCGCCAGCAGCCAAGATCAAGGGACTTCCCTCACCGAGCAGTACTTC.